Following are 4 T cell receptor beta chains from one sample sequenced in a study of cytomegalovirus exposure and HLA in healthy donors (dated by TCRdb to 2017 to 2019). The library was obtained by the immunoSEQ multiplex PCR assay. The multiplex PCR relied on a mix of 60 forward primers for TCR Vbeta segments and 13 reverse primers for TCR Jbeta segments. Here the immuneACCESS table is served through TCRdb, limited to in-frame sequences with V and J called. Missing clones are a known gap in these copies; in checked studies unresolved V genes cover under half, and the rest lacks a known reason. The sample contains some 150,000 clones, 79% of them found a single time. Of the sample, around 6.6% is held by the ten largest clones. Material for sequencing was PBMCs. The receptors were sampled from a man aged 45-65 years in good health and CMV-seropositive.

CDR3 nucleotide sequence: TGCGCCAGCAGTGAGACTCTCGGGGAGCTGTTTTTT. Translation gives CASSETLGELFF. V gene TRBV10-1 combines with J gene TRBJ2-2, with no clear D. The germline V and J ends were trimmed by 2 bases and 7 bases, with 5 bases remaining between them. Germline V gene data show CDR1 as WNHNN and CDR2 as SYGVQD (reference sequence). The length of the CDR3 is 12 residues.

The chain couples TRBV27 to TRBJ2-7; possibly TRBD2 for D (7 bases). The CDR3 has 16 amino acids. Germline V gives CDR1 MNHEY, CDR2 SMNVEV (reference sequence). The germline V and J ends were trimmed by 3 bases and 1 base, with 16 bases remaining between them. The CDR3 bases are TGTGCCAGCAGTTTGGTTCGGGGGGCGCGATCCTACGAGCAGTACTTC. It specifies CASSLVRGARSYEQYF.

This clone showed up just once. This chain connects TRBV2 to TRBJ1-6; 8 bases align to TRBD1. V dropped 0 bases and J dropped 7; count of bases not matched to a gene: 2. The CDR3 length is 15 residues. Germline V CDR1 and CDR2: SNHLY, FYNNEI. This CDR3 is CASSEAAGGNSPLHF. The CDR3 DNA reads as TGTGCCAGCAGTGAAGCGGCAGGGGGCAATTCACCCCTCCACTTT.

This chain connects TRBV6-5 to TRBJ1-1, with a tentative D call TRBD1 (5 bases). Germline V CDR1 and CDR2: MNHEY, SVGAGI. V shed 7 bases and J shed 3 bases, with 15 bases lying between them. The CDR3 totals 14 residues. The CDR3 DNA is TGTGCCAGCAAAGCTTCAGGGTGGTACACTGAAGCTTTCTTT. The encoded protein is CASKASGWYTEAFF.